This T cell receptor (beta chain) originates from a study of cytomegalovirus exposure and HLA in healthy donors. Study outcomes and limitations: HLA-A and HLA-B allele assignments for most subjects were reportedly predicted accurately using TCR beta sequences.

Although they were nominally healthy when sampled, donors likely had unrecorded immune exposures. There are 14 residues in the CDR3. Germline V gene lookup returns CDR1 SNHLY and CDR2 FYNNEI. J was trimmed by 8 bases and V by 4 bases; bases with no gene match: 8. About this clone itself: What it binds is unknown.

Use of 60 Vbeta and 13 Jbeta primers characterized the PCR. Libraries were prepared by immunoSEQ multiplex PCR; TCRdb keeps only in-frame clonotypes and omits some of them. The table records tens of thousands of clones, about 80% of them present only once. Sequencing used PBMCs. This sequence joins TRBV2 and TRBJ1-3; 7 positions match TRBD1. The TCR originated in a woman aged 50 to 60 in good health and CMV-seropositive. The CDR3 DNA sequence: TGTGCCAGCAGTGCGACAGGGAGTTCCCACACCATATATTTT. Protein: CASSATGSSHTIYF.